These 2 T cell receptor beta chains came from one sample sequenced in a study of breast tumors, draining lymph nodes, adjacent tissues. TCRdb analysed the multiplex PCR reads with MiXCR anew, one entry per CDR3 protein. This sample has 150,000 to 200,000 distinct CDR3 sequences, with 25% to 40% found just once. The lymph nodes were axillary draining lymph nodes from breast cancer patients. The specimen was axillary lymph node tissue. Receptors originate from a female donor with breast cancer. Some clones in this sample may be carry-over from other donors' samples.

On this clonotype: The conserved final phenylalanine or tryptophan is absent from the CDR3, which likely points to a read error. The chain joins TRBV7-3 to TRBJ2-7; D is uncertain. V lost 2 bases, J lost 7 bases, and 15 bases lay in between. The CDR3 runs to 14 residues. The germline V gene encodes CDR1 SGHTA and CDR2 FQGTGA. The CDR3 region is CASSLGPTDGEQYL. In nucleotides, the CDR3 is TGTGCCAGCAGCTTAGGGCCCACAGATGGGGAGCAGTACCTC.

The CDR3 region is CASSVGPGNEKLFF. The DNA of the CDR3 is TGTGCCAGCAGTGTGGGACCTGGTAATGAAAAACTGTTTTTT. This sequence joins TRBV2 and TRBJ1-4, with D possibly matching TRBD1 (5 bases). V was shortened by 4 bases and J by 4 bases, with 10 bases between the two germline ends. CDR1 SNHLY and CDR2 FYNNEI come from the germline V gene. The CDR3 runs 14 residues. The full variable domain, completed using reference TRBV2 and TRBJ1-4, is EPEVTQTPSHQVTQMGQEVILRCVPISNHLYFYWYRQILGQKVEFLVSFYNNEISEKSEIFDDQFSVERPDGSNFTLKIRSTKLEDSAMYFCASSVGPGNEKLFFGSGTQLSVL.